This T cell receptor (beta chain) was identified during a study of T cells after yellow fever vaccination. V was cut by 2 bases and J by 0 bases, with 12 bases left in between. The CDR3 is 16 residues long. Germline assignment: CDR1 SGHTA and CDR2 FQGTGA. Broader study findings: The study noted that FACS-sorted repertoires could contain abundant clonotypes contaminating from the bulk population. Peaking on day 5 versus 15, the secondary response was faster but weaker.

The table lists this clonotype with many counts. No antigen is known for it. The TCR cDNA carried a universal primer site and UMIs from 5'RACE template switching. MiXCR was run by TCRdb on the 5' RACE reads, yielding one entry per CDR3 protein. This sample has just under 600,000 distinct CDR3 sequences; less than 15% occur once, and the top ten carry around 15%. The sequence was obtained from a man aged 25 to 40 who received the YFV17D yellow fever vaccine. This specimen consisted of PBMCs, obtained on the day of the yellow fever booster vaccination. V and J are TRBV7-3 and TRBJ2-3, with D maybe TRBD2 (5 bases). This CDR3 reads CASSLGAAGSTDTQYF. Written as DNA, the CDR3 is TGTGCCAGCAGCTTAGGAGCGGCCGGGAGCACAGATACGCAGTATTTT.